What follows are 28 T cell receptor beta chains derived from one specimen sequenced in a study of blood T cell repertoires in COVID-19. Assay used: immunoSEQ multiplex PCR; TCRdb lists only in-frame clones, some missing. The table includes some 320,000 clones, roughly 86% detected once. Sequenced sample: PBMCs or T cells enriched from blood (not recorded which). The source is a woman between 50 and 59 years old who had been exposed to COVID-19.

The chain joins TRBV3-1 (or the pseudogene TRBV3-2) to TRBJ2-7; 12 nucleotides match TRBD2. The CDR3 loop spans 17 amino acids. V was pared by 3 bases and J by 7 bases, with 13 bases of the junction left unmatched. The germline gives CDR1 LGHDT, CDR2 YNNKEL (reference sequence). The CDR3 DNA reads TGTGCCAGCAGCCACCCGCAAGGACTAGCGGGGTCAGCGGAGCAGTACTTC. This sequence encodes CASSHPQGLAGSAEQYF.

The gene calls are TRBV30 and TRBJ1-5, with 7 bases that match TRBD1. This CDR3 has 14 amino acids. Looked up from germline, CDR1 is GTSNPN and CDR2 is SVGIG (reference sequence). J lost 2 bases, V lost 4 bases, and 5 bases had no gene match. As DNA, the CDR3 is TGTGCCTGGACCACGACAGGGCGCAATCAGCCCCAGCATTTT. Translating it yields CAWTTTGRNQPQHF.

The chain recombines TRBV4-1 with TRBJ1-2; 8 bases map to TRBD1. The CDR3 is 17 residues long. Per the germline V gene, CDR1 is MGHRA and CDR2 is YSYEKL. The trim removed 1 base at V and 0 bases at J, leaving 7 bases unmatched. Here the CDR3 reads CASSQVYGQGANYGYTF. Here the CDR3 DNA reads TGCGCCAGCAGCCAAGTATACGGACAGGGAGCTAACTATGGCTACACCTTC.

The chain links TRBV28 to TRBJ2-3, with TRBD1 as a possible D gene (5 bases). V shed 6 bases and J shed 2 bases, with 12 bases lying between them. This CDR3 spans 14 amino acids. Germline values: CDR1 MDHEN, CDR2 SYDVKM. The CDR3 DNA reads TGTGCCAGCAGCCACGGACAAGCCACAGATACGCAGTATTTT. It specifies CASSHGQATDTQYF.

The V and J genes are TRBV4-1 and TRBJ2-6, with no clear D. The germline gives CDR1 MGHRA, CDR2 YSYEKL. The germline V and J ends were trimmed by 1 base and 0 bases, with 7 bases remaining between them. The CDR3 is 16 residues long. CDR3 in amino acids: CASSQVADSGANVLTF. CDR3 nucleotides: TGCGCCAGCAGCCAAGTGGCAGACTCTGGGGCCAACGTCCTGACTTTC.

The CDR3 protein is CASSPDRGEKLFF. The CDR3 DNA sequence: TGTGCCAGCAGCCCGGACAGGGGTGAAAAACTGTTTTTT. V and J are TRBV5-4 and TRBJ1-4, with TRBD1 matching 9 bases. The germline gives CDR1 SGHNT, CDR2 YYREEE (reference sequence). The ends lost 4 bases at V and 7 bases at J; junction bases unmatched: 2. The CDR3 sequence is 13 residues long.

This rearrangement joins TRBV7-9 to TRBJ2-4; 9 bases fit TRBD1. Germline CDR1 and CDR2: SEHNR and FQNEAQ (reference sequence). Germline trimming cut 5 bases from V and 0 bases from J; bases unmatched to any gene: 14. This CDR3 is built from 19 residues. The CDR3 DNA follows: TGTGCCAGCAGCGTCTGGACAGGGGTCGCCACATTAGCCAAAAACATTCAGTACTTC. Translated: CASSVWTGVATLAKNIQYF.

The V gene is TRBV15, the J gene TRBJ2-1; D is undetermined. The germline V and J ends were trimmed by 0 bases and 3 bases, with 9 bases remaining between them. This CDR3 contains 15 residues. The germline V gene has CDR1 LNHNV and CDR2 YYDKDF (reference sequence). The CDR3 sequence: CATSRDAAVYNEQFF. In DNA form, the CDR3 reads TGTGCCACCAGCAGAGATGCGGCAGTCTACAATGAGCAGTTCTTC.

The V and J genes are TRBV14 and TRBJ2-5, with D possibly matching TRBD1 (6 bases). The CDR3 runs to 13 residues. The V end lost 3 bases, the J end lost 9 bases, and 14 bases lay between the germline ends. Germline V gene sequence: CDR1 SGHDN, CDR2 FVKESK. The CDR3 region has the DNA TGTGCCAGCAGCCAGGTCGGGCAGGGGTCCCAGTACTTC. This gives the protein CASSQVGQGSQYF.

This clone is a singleton in its sample. The CDR3 DNA reads TGCGCCAGCAGTGAGTCTAGGCTAGCGGATTACACCGGGGAGCTGTTTTTT. Protein: CASSESRLADYTGELFF. This rearrangement joins TRBV10-2 to TRBJ2-2, with TRBD2 identical over 7 bases. V trimming: 0 bases; J trimming: 3 bases; junction bases outside the gene matches: 7. This CDR3 contains 17 residues. Germline assignment: CDR1 WSHSY and CDR2 SAAADI.

The chain links TRBV28 to TRBJ2-7, with D perhaps TRBD2 (7 bases). Germline-derived CDR1 and CDR2 are MDHEN and SYDVKM. The CDR3 is 14 amino acids. The V end was cut by 5 bases, the J end by 2 bases, with 13 bases between. DNA of the CDR3: TGTGCCAGCAGTCCACCCGGGGGGCCCTACGAGCAGTACTTC. This encodes CASSPPGGPYEQYF. Drawing the rest from reference TRBV28 and TRBJ2-7, the complete variable domain is DVKVTQSSRYLVKRTGEKVFLECVQDMDHENMFWYRQDPGLGLRLIYFSYDVKMKEKGDIPEGYSVSREKKERFSLILESASTNQTSMYLCASSPPGGPYEQYFGPGTRLTVT.

A few counts support this clone. This chain links TRBV11-3 with TRBJ1-1; TRBD1 is a possible D gene (5 bases). Trimming pared 5 bases from V and 2 bases from J, leaving 9 bases between. Germline V gene sequence: CDR1 SGHNT, CDR2 YENEEA. This CDR3 contains 13 residues. DNA for the CDR3: TGTGCCAGCAGCATCGACAGTAACACTGAAGCTTTCTTT. This encodes CASSIDSNTEAFF.

This chain joins TRBV7-9 and TRBJ2-2; possibly TRBD2 for D (6 bases). Per the germline V gene, CDR1 is SEHNR and CDR2 is FQNEAQ (reference sequence). Trimming stripped 1 base from V and 4 bases from J, with 16 bases between. This CDR3 contains 17 residues. Here the CDR3 reads CASSLVGTSGSTGELFF. The CDR3, as DNA: TGTGCCAGCAGCTTAGTGGGGACTTCTGGGTCCACCGGGGAGCTGTTTTTT.

The chain has TRBV2 and TRBJ2-7, with 7 bases lining up with TRBD1. Per germline, CDR1 SNHLY and CDR2 FYNNEI. CDR3 length equals 15 residues. V shed 6 bases and J 1 base; nucleotides not matched to a gene: 9. CDR3 loop: CASRVSGGGSYEQYF. The CDR3 bases are TGTGCCAGCAGAGTCTCAGGGGGTGGTTCCTACGAGCAGTACTTC.

V usage is TRBV25-1 and J usage is TRBJ1-2; possibly TRBD1 for D (5 bases). Germline V lookup: CDR1 MGHDK, CDR2 SYGVNS. CDR3 length: 14 amino acids. The V and J ends lost 9 bases and 2 bases respectively, with 16 bases between them. CDR3 amino acids: CARLTGLLNYGYTF. The CDR3 nucleotides are TGTGCCAGGTTAACGGGACTCCTAAACTATGGCTACACCTTC.

This chain's CDR3 is CASSSYGTPNYNEQFF. CDR3 nucleotide sequence: TGTGCCAGCAGTTCGTACGGGACTCCTAACTACAATGAGCAGTTCTTC. This chain links TRBV28 with TRBJ2-1; TRBD2 might be the D (6 bases). The CDR3 sequence is 16 residues long. V lost 4 bases and J lost 3, with 16 bases in between. CDR1 is MDHEN and CDR2 is SYDVKM in the germline V gene.

As regards this clone: A read error may produce the germline difference seen at one junction end. J is TRBJ2-1 and V is TRBV7-7; D may be TRBD2 (5 bases). The germline CDR1 and CDR2 sequences are SSHAT and FNYEAQ (reference sequence). CDR3 length: 13 amino acids. This CDR3 reads CASSLLGPHEQFF. In DNA form, the CDR3 reads TGTGCTAGCAGCTTACTAGGTCCCCATGAGCAGTTCTTC.

This rearrangement joins TRBV3-1 (or the pseudogene TRBV3-2) to TRBJ1-6; no reliable D call. Between the trimmed V and J ends, which lost 3 bases and 6 bases, there was a span of 12 bases. Looked up from germline, CDR1 is LGHDT and CDR2 is YNNKEL (reference sequence). The CDR3 contains 15 residues. Here the CDR3 DNA reads TGTGCCAGCAGCCATACGGACGGGATTAATTCACCCCTCCACTTT. Its translation: CASSHTDGINSPLHF.

The V call is TRBV25-1, the J call TRBJ2-2; 8 nucleotides line up with TRBD1. The CDR3 sequence is 14 residues long. The junction had 6 bases not matched to a gene; V was cut back by 7 bases and J by 5 bases. The V gene's germline CDR1 is MGHDK and CDR2 SYGVNS. The CDR3 sequence: CASTQGADTGELFF. The CDR3 DNA reads as TGTGCCAGCACCCAGGGGGCAGATACCGGGGAGCTGTTTTTT.

J is TRBJ2-1 and V is TRBV5-4; 7 nucleotides match TRBD2. Germline V lookup: CDR1 SGHNT, CDR2 YYREEE (reference sequence). V was pared by 0 bases and J by 0 bases, with 0 bases of the junction left unmatched. This CDR3 has 15 residues. The CDR3 region has the DNA TGTGCCAGCAGCTTGGTAGCGGGCTCCTACAATGAGCAGTTCTTC. Protein: CASSLVAGSYNEQFF. Looking up the rest from reference TRBV5-4 and TRBJ2-1 gives the full variable domain: ETGVTQSPTHLIKTRGQQVTLRCSSQSGHNTVSWYQQALGQGPQFIFQYYREEENGRGNFPPRFSGLQFPNYSSELNVNALELDDSALYLCASSLVAGSYNEQFFGPGTRLTVL.

The chain carries TRBV2 and TRBJ1-6, with a possible D match to TRBD1 (6 bases). The V gene lost 5 bases and the J gene lost 7 bases, with 15 bases spanning the gap. The CDR3 runs 15 residues. Germline V lookup: CDR1 SNHLY, CDR2 FYNNEI. The CDR3 DNA follows: TGTGCCAGCAGTACGGGCGGGGGCCGAAATTCACCCCTCCACTTT. Its translation is CASSTGGGRNSPLHF.

This rearrangement joins TRBV7-2 to TRBJ1-6; D is unclear. The length of the CDR3 is 14 residues. With 2 bases removed from V and 9 bases from J, the gap between germline ends came to 11 bases. Germline V gives CDR1 SGHTA, CDR2 FQGNSA. As DNA, the CDR3 is TGTGCCAGCAGCTTATTCCCCTCGGGTTCACCCCTCCACTTT. This codes for CASSLFPSGSPLHF.

This clone appeared a few times. This rearrangement joins TRBV7-9 to TRBJ1-2, with 7 bases identical to TRBD1. This CDR3 has 15 amino acids. J lost 2 bases, V lost 5 bases, and 8 bases had no gene match. The germline V gene has CDR1 SEHNR and CDR2 FQNEAQ (reference sequence). The CDR3 DNA sequence: TGTGCCAGCAGCCGGGACAGCTCCGCAAACTATGGCTACACCTTC. Its translation is CASSRDSSANYGYTF.

This chain joins TRBV11-2 and TRBJ1-1; D is undetermined. From germline, CDR1 is SGHAT and CDR2 FQNNGV. The V and J ends lost 0 bases and 2 bases respectively, with 10 bases between them. This CDR3 region has 15 residues. The chain's CDR3 is CASSLDLGFNTEAFF. The CDR3 DNA reads TGTGCCAGCAGCTTAGATCTAGGATTTAACACTGAAGCTTTCTTT.

The V call is TRBV6-5, the J call TRBJ1-6; no firm D call. V lost 4 bases and J lost 7, with 11 bases in between. The CDR3 is 14 residues long. In germline, CDR1 is MNHEY, CDR2 SVGAGI. Here the CDR3 reads CASSFPGWNSPLHF. The DNA of the CDR3 is TGTGCCAGCAGTTTTCCGGGGTGGAATTCACCCCTCCACTTT.

V usage is TRBV3-1 (or the pseudogene TRBV3-2) and J usage is TRBJ1-2; D might be TRBD1 (6 bases). Trimming took off 4 bases at V and 4 bases at J, with 19 bases between the two ends. The CDR3 totals 16 residues. Germline values: CDR1 LGHDT, CDR2 YNNKEL (reference sequence). The CDR3 reads CASSRGIQGDSYGYTF. For the CDR3, the DNA is TGTGCCAGCAGCCGGGGCATACAGGGAGACTCCTATGGCTACACCTTC.

The chain couples TRBV5-1 to TRBJ2-1; 7 bases align to TRBD1. CDR3 length: 15 amino acids. V lost 5 bases and J lost 0; bases outside the gene matches: 5. Germline assignment: CDR1 SGHRS and CDR2 YFSETQ. The CDR3 protein is CASSRGQVSYNEQFF. For the CDR3, the DNA is TGCGCCAGCAGTAGAGGACAGGTCTCCTACAATGAGCAGTTCTTC.

The chain combines TRBV30 with TRBJ1-2; D uncertain. There are 11 residues in the CDR3. The germline CDR1 and CDR2 sequences are GTSNPN and SVGIG (reference sequence). Trimming stripped 2 bases from V and 4 bases from J, with 5 bases between. The CDR3 region is CAWSLGYGYTF. CDR3 bases: TGTGCCTGGAGTCTCGGCTATGGCTACACCTTC. The variable domain in full, with the rest retrieved from reference TRBV30 and TRBJ1-2, is SQTIHQWPATLVQPVGSPLSLECTVEGTSNPNLYWYRQAAGRGLQLLFYSVGIGQISSEVPQNLSASRPQDRQFILSSKKLLLSDSGFYLCAWSLGYGYTFGSGTRLTVV.